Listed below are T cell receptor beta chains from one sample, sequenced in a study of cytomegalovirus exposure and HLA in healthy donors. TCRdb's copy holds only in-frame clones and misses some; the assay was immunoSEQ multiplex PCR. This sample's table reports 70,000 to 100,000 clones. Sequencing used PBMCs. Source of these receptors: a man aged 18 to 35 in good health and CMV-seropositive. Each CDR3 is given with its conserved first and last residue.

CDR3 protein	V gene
CAISDSAGYEQYF	TRBV10-3
CASSQPPGYNTEAFF	TRBV2
CASSHLGGDYGYTF	TRBV4-1
CASSLSMNTEAFF	TRBV5-4
CASSPGRQENTEAFF	TRBV7-9
CASSPGGTGENTEAFF	TRBV5-1
CASNPTGLSYEQYF	TRBV19
CASKLYQGWGEQYF	TRBV27
CASSQDAGRGANVLTF	TRBV4-2
CASSFRGHDMYGYTF	TRBV27
CASRLRGSGFYEQYF	TRBV5-1
CASSPPGQAHTEAFF	TRBV7-2
CASMDSEETQYF	TRBV28
CASSIGTGGSYYGYTF	TRBV19
CASTPQVGYGYTF	TRBV28
CAWSPNGQGQHF	TRBV30
CASSSGQGRSGANVLTF	TRBV28
CASSLVAGGLNSPLHF	TRBV5-4
CASSLGAGLQETQYF	TRBV11-2
CASSSGYYEQYF	TRBV2
CASSLTGGGYTF	TRBV28
CASSPSGFGYTF	TRBV11-2
CASSPNGQIPNEQFF	TRBV18
CASSAGTGAHEQFF	TRBV19
CASTLAGGQETQYF	TRBV5-1
CASSVGRESSYNEQFF	TRBV9
CASSYSGTTDNEQFF	TRBV6-5
CASSLKSAPAYEQYF	TRBV11-2
CASSYSGTSSYEQYF	TRBV6-6
CASSIDRGYSNQPQHF	TRBV19
CASSRQQGYTF	TRBV5-6
CASSLTGNNYEQYF	TRBV28
CASSLGRVGSSPLHF	TRBV7-9
CASTLPGQGNQPQHF	TRBV25-1
CASSQESGGARDTEAFF	TRBV4-1
CASSVALEPHRGGTEAFF	TRBV9
CASSQTGQGYEQYF	TRBV5-4
CASSVPPAQGRQPQHF	TRBV28
CASSLGGNGNTIYF	TRBV5-1
CASRTTGEDTIYF	TRBV7-9
CASSKTGLPNYGYTF	TRBV2
CASSSGTGDYNEQFF	TRBV11-1
CASSQDSSGNTIYF	TRBV18
CASSPLTGGNEQFF	TRBV18
CASSVASGSDEQFF	TRBV9